This TCR beta chain is drawn from a study of blood T cells in healthy people across ages. Germline CDR1 and CDR2: SEHNR and FQNEAQ (reference sequence). Trimming at V came to 5 bases and at J to 2 bases, leaving 10 bases not matched to a gene. The CDR3 contains 17 residues. A second PCR, run for roughly 7 to 11 cycles, used a sample-barcoded 5' primer plus a J-beta primer mix. TCRdb re-called the 5' RACE reads through MiXCR, storing one row per CDR3 protein. The sample records about 1.4 million distinct CDR3 sequences, 59% being singletons. Sequencing was carried out using blood. The chain employs TRBV7-9 and TRBJ1-4, with TRBD1 identical over 8 bases. The receptor was derived from a man in his late teens or twenties in good health. CDR3 amino acids: CASSMTGVLSTNEKLFF. As DNA, the CDR3 is TGTGCCAGCAGCATGACAGGGGTTCTTTCTACTAATGAAAAACTGTTTTTT. Together with reference TRBV7-9 and TRBJ1-4, the CDR3 gives the full variable domain: DTGVSQNPRHKITKRGQNVTFRCDPISEHNRLYWYRQTLGQGPEFLTYFQNEAQLEKSRLLSDRFSAERPKGSFSTLEIQRTEQGDSAMYLCASSMTGVLSTNEKLFFGSGTQLSVL.